There are a few counts of the clone carrying this TCR beta chain. Its antigen is unknown. TCRdb re-called the RT-PCR reads through MiXCR, storing one row per CDR3 protein. The repertoire has approximately 700,000 distinct CDR3 sequences, around 14% of them found once; the top ten carry around 7%. This CDR3 is built from 17 residues. Losses at the gene ends were 0 bases for V and 4 bases for J; bases not matched to a gene: 8. The germline V gene has CDR1 MNHEY and CDR2 SVGAGI. The data stem from a study of response to subunit inactivated influenza vaccine. Regarding the study as a whole: The authors put forward the suggestion that each seasonal influenza vaccination may bring in only a limited number of new T cells.

The clonotype originates from a man over 45 who received an inactivated influenza vaccine. The material sequenced was PBMCs from blood, taken 14 to 15 days before vaccination. The rearrangement uses TRBV6-5 and TRBJ2-2; 7 bases map to TRBD2. CDR3: CASSYSKVTSSTGELFF. The DNA of the CDR3 is TGTGCCAGCAGTTACTCGAAGGTGACTAGCTCCACCGGGGAGCTGTTTTTT.